Reported below is one TCR beta chain. Its antigen target is currently unknown. One base away there is no much larger clone; base qualities are not given. For CDR1 and CDR2, the germline V gene lists SGHVS and FQNEAQ. V ends up 2 bases short and J 7 bases short, with an unmatched junction base count of 4. From cysteine to phenylalanine, the CDR3 is 14 amino acids long. Of the read, only the CDR3 DNA is kept; its 42 bases are in frame from base 1. These data are taken from a study of shared clonotypes between healthy human individuals (TCRdb year 2020). Describing the broader study: The cohort comprised a couple of women and a few men aged 18 to 49 years. To estimate repertoire size and how much clonotype sharing occurs between individuals, the study deeply sequenced the blood TCR repertoires of roughly 5 healthy adults. Per donor, leukapheresis produced somewhere between about 0.94 and 10 billion PBMCs. For each donor, CD4 naive and CD4 memory were each given three plates, CD8 naive was given two plates, and CD8 memory was given one plate. Libraries were prepared and TCR repertoires were sequenced by different laboratories using diverse techniques, in order to increase sequencing depth and limit assay-specific biases.

CD8 naive samples were obtained by positive selection for CCR7 among CD45RO-negative cells, yielding a CD45RA+CCR7+ population from which TemRA cells were excluded. The donors were healthy, HIV-negative adults who had no recently reported acute infections or vaccinations. Every donor was a Caucasian adult living in Nashville, Tennessee, USA. Blood was obtained by leukapheresis, after which PBMCs were separated by Ficoll-Histopaque density gradient centrifugation and cryopreserved in liquid nitrogen vapor phase. Analytical flow cytometry was used to check the purity and quantity of every magnetically sorted T cell population. From each sorted fraction, genomic DNA was isolated and quantified by UV absorbance on a Nanodrop 2000c. Using the deep immunoSEQ assay, TCR CDR3 regions were amplified from genomic DNA by multiplex PCR. Extracted genomic DNA from each cell subset was spread evenly across all wells of several immunoSEQ 96-well plates, with each plate serving as a replicate. For sorted subsets, each replicate PCR was loaded with 200 ng genomic DNA, equivalent to approximately 33,000 T cell genomes. The purified libraries were quantified using a Qubit 3.0 fluorometer, sized with a Bioanalyzer 2100, and then quantified again using the KAPA Library Quantification kit. Every immunoSEQ 96-well plate was sequenced on a dedicated single-read 150-cycle Illumina NextSeq 550 flow cell. Processing in the source paper ran as follows. Because the immunoSEQ output held only junctional sequences and lacked quality scores, the filtering could not match the filtering applied to full-length reads. To assign V/J genes and CDR3, sequences were annotated using PyIR, a Python wrapper for IgBLAST v1.9, with IMGT germline references. Reads were filtered out if the reads had weak V/J assignments (E-value above 1e-6), no CDR3, stop codons, out-of-frame junctions, or ambiguous translated residues. V3J clonotypes were defined as sequences sharing the same inferred V gene, J gene, and CDR3 amino acid sequence. The percentage overlap between two repertoires was calculated by dividing the number of shared unique clonotypes by the size of the smaller repertoire. Repertoire richness was assessed with RTK rarefaction, the Chao1 estimator, and Recon v2.1 estimates of unobserved clonotypes. Generation probabilities were computed with OLGA for all TCRbeta clonotypes obtained by the gDNA method from several donors. Sourced from immuneACCESS, this table was stored by TCRdb with only in-frame sequences that have V and J called. A share of the clones is absent; for the studies checked, an unresolved V gene accounts for under half, and the remainder has no known explanation. The V and J calls and clone size come from that table; D and trimming were worked out from the DNA. For this sample the table gives some 2 million clones, of which roughly 94% were detected only once. 1% to 1.5% of the sample lies in the top ten.

Points the paper makes about the study in general: Clonotypes shared by all four sorted-subset donors showed higher generation probabilities than non-shared clonotypes. Sampling was restricted to blood, and TCR repertoires in tissue are likely to differ from TCR repertoires in blood. Rarefaction of sorted-subset datasets indicated incomplete sequencing despite the large sequencing depth. About 5% of naive CD4, more than 3% of naive CD8, approximately 2.2% of memory CD4, and 0.35% to 0.4% of memory CD8 clonotypes were shared across a few donors. Based on pairwise subsampling, the degree of clonotype sharing among donors was expected to be affected by sequencing depth. Naive subsets generally had larger estimated clonotype richness than memory subsets. The small number of donors limited the genetic and exposure-history diversity represented.

Sequenced material: naive CD8+ T cells sorted from blood. Taken with the paper, the label for cell subset or site translates to: CD45RA+CCR7+. The receptor chain draws on TRBV7-8 and TRBJ1-1, and 10 bases in between align with TRBD1. This TCR derives from a man younger than 35 in good health. CDR3 protein: CASSLRQGAGEAFF. The bases are TGTGCCAGCAGCTTAAGACAGGGGGCGGGTGAAGCTTTCTTT.